This TCR beta chain appears in the sequencing data of a study of CD8 T cells in ankylosing spondylitis. Overall study results and limits: Previously reported in reactive arthritis synovial fluid and blood were some of the motif variants. Clones that were linked to disease were CD8+ and were relatively rare in peripheral blood. Made up of under ten highly homologous variants, a TCR beta motif appeared characteristic of ankylosing spondylitis blood.

Scientists made TCR beta libraries using quantitative 5'-RACE with molecular barcodes. TCRdb re-analysed the 5' RACE reads in MiXCR, keeping a single row per CDR3 protein. The sample carries 150,000 to 200,000 distinct CDR3 sequences, roughly 30% recorded once. In this sample, this clonotype turned up a few times. What it binds is not known. The CDR3 loop spans 12 amino acids. Deletions cut 5 bases from V and 7 bases from J, with 9 bases between. The V gene's germline CDR1 is SEHNR and CDR2 FQNEAQ (reference sequence). The clonotype comes from a male donor with ankylosing spondylitis. The V gene is TRBV7-9, the J gene TRBJ2-1; tentative D call: TRBD2 (5 bases). Sequenced material: synovial fluid, either unsorted or a sorted T cell fraction (not recorded which). The CDR3 DNA follows: TGTGCCAGCAGCCTTACTAGAAATGAGCAGTTCTTC. It is translated as CASSLTRNEQFF.